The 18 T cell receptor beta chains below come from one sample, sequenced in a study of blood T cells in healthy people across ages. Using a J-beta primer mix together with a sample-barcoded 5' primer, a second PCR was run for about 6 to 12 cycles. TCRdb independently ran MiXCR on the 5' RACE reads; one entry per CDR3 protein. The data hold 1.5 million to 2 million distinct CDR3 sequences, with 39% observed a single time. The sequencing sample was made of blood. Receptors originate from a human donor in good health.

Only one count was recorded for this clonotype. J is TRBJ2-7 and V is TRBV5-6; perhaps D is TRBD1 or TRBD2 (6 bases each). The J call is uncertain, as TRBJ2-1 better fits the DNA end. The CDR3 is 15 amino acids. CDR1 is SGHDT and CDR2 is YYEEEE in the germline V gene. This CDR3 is CASSSGTGGTDEQFF. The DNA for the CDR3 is TGTGCCAGCAGCTCCGGGACTGGGGGCACAGATGAGCAGTTCTTC.

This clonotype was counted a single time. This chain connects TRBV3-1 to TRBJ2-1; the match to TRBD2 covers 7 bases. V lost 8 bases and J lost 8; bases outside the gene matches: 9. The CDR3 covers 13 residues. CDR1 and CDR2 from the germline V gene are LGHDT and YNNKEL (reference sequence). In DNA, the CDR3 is TGTGCCAGCGTCGGGACTATGGGATATGAGCAGTTCTTC. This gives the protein CASVGTMGYEQFF.

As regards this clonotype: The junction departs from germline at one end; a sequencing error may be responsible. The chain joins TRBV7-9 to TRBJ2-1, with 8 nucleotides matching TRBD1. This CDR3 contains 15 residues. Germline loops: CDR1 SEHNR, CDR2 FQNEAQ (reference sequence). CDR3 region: CAGSNQGAPHNEQFF. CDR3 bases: TGTGCCGGCAGCAACCAGGGGGCTCCGCACAATGAGCAGTTCTTC.

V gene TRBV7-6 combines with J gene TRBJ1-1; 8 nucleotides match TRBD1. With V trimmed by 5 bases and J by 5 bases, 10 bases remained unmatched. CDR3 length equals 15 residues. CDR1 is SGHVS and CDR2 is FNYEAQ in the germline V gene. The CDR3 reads CASSDRYRGRTEAFF. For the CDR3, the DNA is TGTGCCAGCAGCGATAGATACAGGGGGAGGACTGAAGCTTTCTTT. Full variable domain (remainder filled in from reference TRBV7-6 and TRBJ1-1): GAGVSQSPRYKVTKRGQDVALRCDPISGHVSLYWYRQALGQGPEFLTYFNYEAQQDKSGLPNDRFSAERPEGSISTLTIQRTEQRDSAMYRCASSDRYRGRTEAFFGQGTRLTVV.

CDR3 nucleotide sequence: TGTGCCAGCAGGACAGGGTTGGACTATGGCTACACCTTC. Amino acids: CASRTGLDYGYTF. The rearrangement links TRBV6-2 or TRBV6-3 to TRBJ1-2; TRBD1 agrees at 7 bases. CDR1 is MNHEY and CDR2 is SVGEGT in the germline V gene. V shed 6 bases and J 3 bases; nucleotides not matched to a gene: 4. The CDR3 totals 13 residues.

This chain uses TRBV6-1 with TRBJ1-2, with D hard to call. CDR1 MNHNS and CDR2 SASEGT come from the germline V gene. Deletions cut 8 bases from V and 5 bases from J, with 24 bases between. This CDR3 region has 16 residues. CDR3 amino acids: CASGEYEAGTLYGYTF. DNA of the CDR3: TGTGCCAGCGGGGAGTATGAGGCCGGCACCCTATATGGCTACACCTTC.

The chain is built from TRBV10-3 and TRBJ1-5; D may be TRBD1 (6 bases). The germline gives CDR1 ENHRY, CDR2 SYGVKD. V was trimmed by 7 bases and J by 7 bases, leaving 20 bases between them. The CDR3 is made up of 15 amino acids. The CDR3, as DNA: TGTGCCATCAAGGAGGGACATTCGACGAAGCAGCCCCAGCATTTT. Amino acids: CAIKEGHSTKQPQHF.

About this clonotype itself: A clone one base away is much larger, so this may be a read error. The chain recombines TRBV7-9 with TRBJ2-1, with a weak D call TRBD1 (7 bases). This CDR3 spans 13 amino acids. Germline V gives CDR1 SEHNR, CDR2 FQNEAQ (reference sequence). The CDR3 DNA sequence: TGTGTCAGCAGCTTAGGAGGGGGCGATGAGCAGTTCTTC. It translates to CVSSLGGGDEQFF.

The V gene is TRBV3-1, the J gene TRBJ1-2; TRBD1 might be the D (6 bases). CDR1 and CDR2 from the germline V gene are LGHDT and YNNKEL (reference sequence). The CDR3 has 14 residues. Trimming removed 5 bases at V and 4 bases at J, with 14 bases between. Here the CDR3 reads CASSSSDSLYGYTF. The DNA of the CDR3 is TGTGCCAGCAGCTCCTCGGACAGTCTCTATGGCTACACCTTC.

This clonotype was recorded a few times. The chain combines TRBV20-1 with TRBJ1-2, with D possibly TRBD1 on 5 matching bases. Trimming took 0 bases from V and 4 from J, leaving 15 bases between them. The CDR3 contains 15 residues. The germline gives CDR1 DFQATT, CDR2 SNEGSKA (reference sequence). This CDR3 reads CSARDLMDTFYGYTF. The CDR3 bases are TGCAGTGCTAGAGATCTTATGGACACGTTCTATGGCTACACCTTC.

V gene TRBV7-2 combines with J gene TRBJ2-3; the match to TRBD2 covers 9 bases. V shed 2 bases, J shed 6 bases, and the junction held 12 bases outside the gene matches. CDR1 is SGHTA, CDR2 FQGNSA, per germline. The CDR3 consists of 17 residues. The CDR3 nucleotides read TGTGCCAGCAGCTTAAGGGGACGAGCGGGGGGTACGGATACGCAGTATTTT. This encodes CASSLRGRAGGTDTQYF. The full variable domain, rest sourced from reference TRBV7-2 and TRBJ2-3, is GAGVSQSPSNKVTEKGKDVELRCDPISGHTALYWYRQSLGQGLEFLIYFQGNSAPDKSGLPSDRFSAERTGGSVSTLTIQRTQQEDSAVYLCASSLRGRAGGTDTQYFGPGTRLTVL.

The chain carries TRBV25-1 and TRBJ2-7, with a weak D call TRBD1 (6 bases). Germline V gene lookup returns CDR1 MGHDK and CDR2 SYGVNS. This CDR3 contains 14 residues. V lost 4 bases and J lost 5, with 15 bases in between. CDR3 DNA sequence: TGTGCCAGCAGTGCCCCGGGACACAAGAACGAGCAGTACTTC. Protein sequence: CASSAPGHKNEQYF.

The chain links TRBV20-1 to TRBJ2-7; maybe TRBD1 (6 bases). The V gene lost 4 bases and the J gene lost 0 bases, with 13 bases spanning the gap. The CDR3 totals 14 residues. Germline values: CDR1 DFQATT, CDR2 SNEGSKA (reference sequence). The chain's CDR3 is CSAISRGSSYEQYF. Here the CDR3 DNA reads TGCAGTGCTATTTCAAGGGGGAGCTCCTACGAGCAGTACTTC.

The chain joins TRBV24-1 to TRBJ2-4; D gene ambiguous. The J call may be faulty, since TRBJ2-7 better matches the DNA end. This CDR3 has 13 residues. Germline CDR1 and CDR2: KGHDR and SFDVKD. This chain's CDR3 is CATSDPQSYEQYF. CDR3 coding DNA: TGTGCCACCAGTGACCCGCAGTCCTACGAGCAGTACTTC.

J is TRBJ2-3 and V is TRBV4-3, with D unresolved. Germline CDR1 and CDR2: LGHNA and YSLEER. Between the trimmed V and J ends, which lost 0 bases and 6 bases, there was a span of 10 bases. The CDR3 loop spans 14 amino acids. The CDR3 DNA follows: TGCGCCAGCAGCCAAGAATCTCCTAGGGATACGCAGTATTTT. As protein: CASSQESPRDTQYF.

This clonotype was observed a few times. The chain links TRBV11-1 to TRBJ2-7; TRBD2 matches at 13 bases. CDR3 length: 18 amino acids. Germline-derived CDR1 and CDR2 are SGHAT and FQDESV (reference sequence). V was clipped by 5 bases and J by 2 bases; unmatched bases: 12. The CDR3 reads CASSHPGLAGPTTYEQYF. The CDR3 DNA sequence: TGTGCCAGCAGCCATCCGGGACTAGCGGGACCAACAACCTACGAGCAGTACTTC.

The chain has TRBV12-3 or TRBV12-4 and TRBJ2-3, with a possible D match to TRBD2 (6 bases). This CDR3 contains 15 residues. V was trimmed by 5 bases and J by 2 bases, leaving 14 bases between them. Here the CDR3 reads CASSAAGSPTDTQYF. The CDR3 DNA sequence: TGTGCCAGCAGTGCCGCGGGGTCCCCCACAGATACGCAGTATTTT.

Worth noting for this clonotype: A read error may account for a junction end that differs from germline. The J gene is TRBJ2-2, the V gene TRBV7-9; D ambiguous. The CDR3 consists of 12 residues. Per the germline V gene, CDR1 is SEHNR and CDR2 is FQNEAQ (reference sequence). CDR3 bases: TGTGTCAGCAGTCCGGACACCGGGGAGCTGTTTTTT. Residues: CVSSPDTGELFF. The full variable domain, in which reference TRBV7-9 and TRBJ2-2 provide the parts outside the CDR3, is DTGVSQNPRHKITKRGQNVTFRCDPISEHNRLYWYRQTLGQGPEFLTYFQNEAQLEKSRLLSDRFSAERPKGSFSTLEIQRTEQGDSAMYLCVSSPDTGELFFGEGSRLTVL.